The 32 T cell receptor beta chains presented below share a single source sample, sequenced in a study of CD8+ T cells in alopecia areata. As the sequencing template, cDNA was produced by extracting RNA and reverse transcribing it. Produced via immunoSEQ multiplex PCR; TCRdb's table is partial and in-frame only. In the table there are about 97,000 clones, around 45% of which are singletons. Sequenced material: CD4+ T cells sorted from blood. The receptor set was obtained from a human donor with alopecia areata.

This sequence joins TRBV30 and TRBJ2-6; 7 positions agree with TRBD1. V trimming: 0 bases; J trimming: 0 bases; junction bases outside the gene matches: 5. The CDR3 runs to 17 residues. Looked up from germline, CDR1 is GTSNPN and CDR2 is SVGIG (reference sequence). The DNA of the CDR3 is TGTGCCTGGAGTGTAGAGAGGGGGCCCTCTGGGGCCAACGTCCTGACTTTC. This encodes CAWSVERGPSGANVLTF.

CDR3 sequence: CASSEERGYSPLHF. DNA of the CDR3: TGTGCCAGCAGTGAAGAACGGGGGTACTCACCCCTCCACTTT. The rearrangement joins TRBV2 to TRBJ1-6, with D perhaps TRBD1 (5 bases). This CDR3 contains 14 residues. Trimming left V 1 base short and J 10 bases short, with 11 bases between. CDR1 and CDR2 from the germline V gene are SNHLY and FYNNEI.

This clone was found a few times. The chain is built from TRBV5-1 and TRBJ1-6; the match to TRBD1 covers 8 bases. The CDR3 extends over 14 amino acids. Germline CDR1 SGHRS, CDR2 YFSETQ. The V gene end was trimmed by 7 bases and the J gene end by 7 bases; junction bases not matched to a gene: 7. This CDR3 reads CASRPGQENSPLHF. The CDR3, as DNA: TGCGCCAGCCGACCGGGACAGGAAAATTCACCCCTCCACTTT.

V gene TRBV6-5 combines with J gene TRBJ1-1, with a possible D match to TRBD1 (5 bases). The CDR3 has 14 amino acids. Germline V lookup: CDR1 MNHEY, CDR2 SVGAGI. Trimming took 7 bases from V and 5 from J, leaving 17 bases between them. The CDR3 DNA follows: TGTGCCAGCACTCCCTATGCAGGGCGGACTGAAGCTTTCTTT. It translates to CASTPYAGRTEAFF.

This clone was seen a handful of times. The rearrangement joins TRBV29-1 to TRBJ2-2; the match to TRBD1 covers 11 bases. The CDR3 length is 16 residues. Germline CDR1 and CDR2: SQVTM and ANQGSEA. V lost 2 bases to trimming and J lost 5 bases; unmatched junction nucleotides: 7. The CDR3 bases are TGCAGCGTTGAATCCGGGACAGGGGGTTTTACCGGGGAGCTGTTTTTT. This codes for CSVESGTGGFTGELFF.

This clone has more than one count but fewer than ten. This rearrangement joins TRBV7-2 to TRBJ2-2; 8 nucleotides agree with TRBD1. The CDR3 covers 15 residues. CDR1 is SGHTA, CDR2 FQGNSA, per germline. V dropped 5 bases and J dropped 0; count of bases not matched to a gene: 2. The CDR3 region has the DNA TGTGCCAGCAGCGCAGGGGGCTCGAACACCGGGGAGCTGTTTTTT. Translation: CASSAGGSNTGELFF. The whole variable domain, filled in from reference TRBV7-2 and TRBJ2-2, reads GAGVSQSPSNKVTEKGKDVELRCDPISGHTALYWYRQSLGQGLEFLIYFQGNSAPDKSGLPSDRFSAERTGGSVSTLTIQRTQQEDSAVYLCASSAGGSNTGELFFGEGSRLTVL.

The rearrangement links TRBV30 to TRBJ2-7; D possibly uses TRBD1 or TRBD2 (6 bases each). Germline V gene data show CDR1 as GTSNPN and CDR2 as SVGIG (reference sequence). Trimming removed 3 bases at V and 4 bases at J, with 10 bases between. This CDR3 is built from 12 residues. The CDR3 sequence is CAWSGGLYEQYF. The CDR3 coding sequence is TGTGCCTGGAGCGGGGGCCTTTACGAGCAGTACTTC.

The chain joins TRBV29-1 to TRBJ2-7; weak D call: TRBD2 (5 bases). Looked up from germline, CDR1 is SQVTM and CDR2 is ANQGSEA. V was cut by 5 bases and J by 9 bases, with 20 bases left in between. CDR3 length: 13 amino acids. CDR3 nucleotide sequence: TGCAGCGTTACGGAGGTAACGGGGTCCCGGCAGTACTTC. Its translation is CSVTEVTGSRQYF.

The chain employs TRBV30 and TRBJ2-3; no reliable D call. CDR3 length: 13 residues. V lost 0 bases and J 5 bases, leaving 9 bases between the germline ends. The germline V gene encodes CDR1 GTSNPN and CDR2 SVGIG (reference sequence). In DNA, the CDR3 is TGTGCCTGGAGTGTCGGGTTCCGAGATACGCAGTATTTT. Translation gives CAWSVGFRDTQYF.

This clone has a handful of counts. This sequence joins TRBV29-1 and TRBJ1-1; D perhaps matches TRBD1 (5 bases). The germline V and J ends were trimmed by 6 bases and 0 bases, with 11 bases remaining between them. This CDR3 is built from 13 residues. Germline V gives CDR1 SQVTM, CDR2 ANQGSEA. The CDR3 region has the DNA TGCAGCGTCGGGGCGGGAGTGAACACTGAAGCTTTCTTT. Its protein is CSVGAGVNTEAFF.

This sequence joins TRBV29-1 and TRBJ2-7; the match to TRBD2 covers 8 bases. The CDR3 has 17 amino acids. Germline CDR1 is SQVTM and CDR2 is ANQGSEA. V was clipped by 6 bases and J by 1 base; unmatched bases: 17. CDR3 residues: CSVWQSATSGGSYEQYF. The CDR3 bases are TGCAGCGTGTGGCAAAGTGCCACCAGCGGGGGTTCCTACGAGCAGTACTTC.

The chain uses TRBV2 and TRBJ2-1; D gene uncertain. The ends were cut back, 8 bases at V and 10 bases at J, with 15 bases in the middle. CDR1 SNHLY and CDR2 FYNNEI come from the germline V gene. The CDR3 runs 12 residues. CDR3 amino acids: CASGRGPDEQFF. CDR3 bases: TGTGCCAGCGGGCGAGGCCCCGACGAGCAGTTCTTC. Looking up the rest from reference TRBV2 and TRBJ2-1 gives the full variable domain: EPEVTQTPSHQVTQMGQEVILRCVPISNHLYFYWYRQILGQKVEFLVSFYNNEISEKSEIFDDQFSVERPDGSNFTLKIRSTKLEDSAMYFCASGRGPDEQFFGPGTRLTVL.

The V gene is TRBV29-1, the J gene TRBJ1-2; possible D gene TRBD1, 6 bases. CDR3 size: 14 residues. CDR1 is SQVTM and CDR2 is ANQGSEA in the germline V gene. V gave up 1 base and J gave up 3 bases, with 12 bases separating them. CDR3 sequence reads: CSVEGRRGDYGYTF. The CDR3 region has the DNA TGCAGCGTTGAAGGAAGGAGGGGGGACTATGGCTACACCTTC.

The rearrangement links TRBV27 to TRBJ2-5; D unresolved. The CDR3 has 13 amino acids. V dropped 5 bases and J dropped 2 bases, with 9 bases sitting between them. Germline assignment: CDR1 MNHEY and CDR2 SMNVEV (reference sequence). The DNA for the CDR3 is TGTGCCAGCAGTGCCCCAAAACAAGAGACCCAGTACTTC. It translates to CASSAPKQETQYF.

DNA for the CDR3: TGTGCCAGCAGCTTCGGGACAGGGGACAACAATGAGCAGTTCTTC. It codes for CASSFGTGDNNEQFF. The V call is TRBV5-6, the J call TRBJ2-1, with TRBD1 identical over 10 bases. CDR1 SGHDT and CDR2 YYEEEE come from the germline V gene. This CDR3 is 15 amino acids long. Losses at the gene ends were 2 bases for V and 5 bases for J; bases not matched to a gene: 4.

This clone has only a few counts. The J gene is TRBJ2-7, the V gene TRBV4-1; 8 bases map to TRBD2. CDR3 length equals 17 residues. V gave up 1 base and J gave up 1 base; unmatched junction bases: 9. Germline lookup yields CDR1 MGHRA and CDR2 YSYEKL. CDR3 amino acids: CASSQGFPTSVSYEQYF. The CDR3 DNA is TGCGCCAGCAGCCAAGGATTTCCGACTAGCGTATCCTACGAGCAGTACTTC.

This clone was recorded a few times. V and J are TRBV4-1 and TRBJ1-1, with 9 bases aligning to TRBD1. This CDR3 contains 17 residues. Germline V gene sequence: CDR1 MGHRA, CDR2 YSYEKL. Unmatched junction bases numbered 8, after V lost 1 base and J lost 2 bases. For the CDR3, the DNA is TGCGCCAGCAGCCAAGCCGGGACAGGGAGCATTAACACTGAAGCTTTCTTT. Translated: CASSQAGTGSINTEAFF.

This chain joins TRBV4-1 and TRBJ2-5, with 8 bases identical to TRBD2. Germline-derived CDR1 and CDR2 are MGHRA and YSYEKL. The CDR3 has 17 residues. V shed 1 base and J 2 bases; nucleotides not matched to a gene: 9. The DNA of the CDR3 is TGCGCCAGCAGCCAAGTCATGACGACTAGCGTTCAAGAGACCCAGTACTTC. Residues: CASSQVMTTSVQETQYF.

This clone has more than one count but fewer than ten. The chain combines TRBV6-5 with TRBJ2-3; perhaps TRBD1 as D (5 bases). Trimming stripped 7 bases from V and 8 bases from J, with 10 bases between. There are 11 residues in the CDR3. Germline CDR1 and CDR2: MNHEY and SVGAGI. Written as DNA, the CDR3 is TGTGCCAGCACTAGGGGCGGTACGCAGTATTTT. It translates to CASTRGGTQYF.

The chain uses TRBV29-1 and TRBJ1-1; 10 bases line up with TRBD1. Per the germline V gene, CDR1 is SQVTM and CDR2 is ANQGSEA. V lost 5 bases to trimming and J lost 2 bases; unmatched junction nucleotides: 8. This CDR3 comprises 15 residues. The CDR3 here is CSVYPGQGINTEAFF. Here the CDR3 DNA reads TGCAGCGTTTATCCGGGACAGGGGATAAACACTGAAGCTTTCTTT.

This clone was observed a few times. The chain uses TRBV5-1 and TRBJ2-1; D is unclear. The V and J ends lost 0 bases and 1 base respectively, with 8 bases between them. Germline V gives CDR1 SGHRS, CDR2 YFSETQ. This CDR3 has 15 amino acids. CDR3 in DNA: TGCGCCAGCAGCTTGGACGGGTCGTCCTACAATGAGCAGTTCTTC. Protein product: CASSLDGSSYNEQFF.

The V gene is TRBV9, the J gene TRBJ2-1; 14 positions match TRBD2. Trimming took 0 bases from V and 8 from J; bases not matched to a gene: 7. The CDR3 spans 17 residues. Germline CDR1 is SGDLS and CDR2 is YYNGEE. The CDR3 region has the DNA TGTGCCAGCAGCGTAGGGACTAGCGGGGGGAGAAGTGATGAGCAGTTCTTC. Translating it yields CASSVGTSGGRSDEQFF.

This clone turned up a few times. The V call is TRBV18, the J call TRBJ2-7; the D call may be TRBD1 or TRBD2 (5 bases each). CDR3 length: 13 amino acids. Germline loops: CDR1 KGHSH, CDR2 LQKENI. Deletions cut 3 bases from V and 3 bases from J, with 9 bases between. In DNA, the CDR3 is TGTGCCAGCTCACCGGGACCAAACTACGAGCAGTACTTC. Translating gives CASSPGPNYEQYF.

In this sample, this clone turned up a few times. V usage is TRBV5-1 and J usage is TRBJ1-2; unclear D gene. This CDR3 is 15 amino acids long. Germline V lookup: CDR1 SGHRS, CDR2 YFSETQ. Trimming shortened V by 0 bases and J by 8 bases, and 17 bases separated the two germline ends. The DNA of the CDR3 is TGCGCCAGCAGCTTGGTGGTTCCGGGCCCTGGAGGCTACACCTTC. It yields the protein CASSLVVPGPGGYTF.

The genes are TRBV9 and TRBJ1-4, with a weak D call TRBD1 (5 bases). The V and J ends lost 4 bases and 8 bases respectively, with 12 bases between them. The CDR3 runs to 13 residues. Germline CDR1 is SGDLS and CDR2 is YYNGEE. The CDR3, as DNA: TGTGCCAGCAGCCGGACACCCAGCGAAAAACTGTTTTTT. Amino acids: CASSRTPSEKLFF.

The chain is built from TRBV10-3 and TRBJ2-5; 10 bases map to TRBD2. After removal of 8 bases from V and 4 bases from J, the junction contained 7 bases not matched to a gene. This CDR3 region has 14 residues. CDR1 is ENHRY, CDR2 SYGVKD, per germline. The chain's CDR3 is CAIGSGGAGETQYF. The DNA for the CDR3 is TGTGCCATCGGCAGCGGGGGGGCGGGAGAGACCCAGTACTTC.

V is TRBV29-1 and J is TRBJ2-2; no reliable D call. The CDR3 is 13 residues long. Trimming took off 3 bases at V and 6 bases at J, with 11 bases between the two ends. CDR1 and CDR2 (germline): SQVTM, ANQGSEA. The CDR3 protein is CSVEVARAGELFF. The DNA of the CDR3 is TGCAGCGTTGAGGTGGCTAGAGCCGGGGAGCTGTTTTTT.

The V call is TRBV7-2, the J call TRBJ1-2; 9 bases align to TRBD1. Per germline, CDR1 SGHTA and CDR2 FQGNSA. V shed 5 bases, J shed 3 bases, and the junction held 7 bases outside the gene matches. The CDR3 sequence is 15 residues long. The CDR3 loop reads CASSDNRGRDYGYTF. CDR3 DNA: TGTGCCAGCAGCGACAACAGGGGGCGGGACTATGGCTACACCTTC.

The chain recombines TRBV4-2 with TRBJ2-7; D remains ambiguous. Germline assignment: CDR1 LGHNA and CDR2 YNFKEQ. The CDR3 covers 12 residues. V lost 2 bases and J 4 bases, leaving 6 bases between the germline ends. This CDR3 reads CASSQSRYEQYF. CDR3 DNA sequence: TGTGCCAGCAGCCAATCCAGGTACGAGCAGTACTTC.

J is TRBJ2-7 and V is TRBV11-2; D may be TRBD1 (6 bases). The CDR3 length is 14 residues. V was clipped by 4 bases and J by 6 bases, with 16 bases between them. CDR1 SGHAT and CDR2 FQNNGV come from the germline V gene. CDR3 sequence (DNA): TGTGCCAGCAGCTCAACAGGGAATGAGCGCGAGCAGTACTTC. It yields the protein CASSSTGNEREQYF. The full variable domain, its missing parts supplied by reference TRBV11-2 and TRBJ2-7, is EAGVAQSPRYKIIEKRQSVAFWCNPISGHATLYWYQQILGQGPKLLIQFQNNGVVDDSQLPKDRFSAERLKGVDSTLKIQPAKLEDSAVYLCASSSTGNEREQYFGPGTRLTVT.

This clone has only a few counts. The chain uses TRBV18 and TRBJ2-1; D may be TRBD2 (6 bases). V lost 8 bases and J lost 9, with 17 bases in between. The CDR3 is 13 residues long. CDR1 is KGHSH, CDR2 LQKENI, per germline. The chain's CDR3 is CASRGLPSSEQFF. CDR3 coding DNA: TGTGCCAGCCGGGGACTTCCTTCCAGTGAGCAGTTCTTC.

This clone was picked up a small number of times. V is TRBV6-1 and J is TRBJ2-6, with D possibly TRBD1 on 5 matching bases. This CDR3 region has 15 residues. The V end was cut by 1 base, the J end by 9 bases, with 13 bases between. CDR1 is MNHNS and CDR2 is SASEGT in the germline V gene. The CDR3, as DNA: TGTGCCAGCAGTGAAGAAACAGGTCCGGGCAACGTCCTGACTTTC. Protein product: CASSEETGPGNVLTF.